The source of this T cell receptor beta chain is a study of blood T cell repertoires in COVID-19. Study-level information: The United States, Italy and Spain were the sources of the acute and convalescent COVID-19 samples. Nucleic acid was either cDNA or gDNA, and it came from T cells, B-cell-depleted T cells, or PBMCs.

Profiled with immunoSEQ multiplex PCR; TCRdb holds only in-frame clones, not every one. The sample records hundreds of thousands of clones, more than 70% being singletons. V shed 7 bases, J shed 1 base, and the junction held 8 bases outside the gene matches. Germline V gene sequence: CDR1 SGHRS, CDR2 YFSETQ. The CDR3 runs to 16 residues. The sequenced material came from peripheral blood. The chain joins TRBV5-1 to TRBJ2-5, with 12 bases fitting TRBD2. The receptor was isolated from a man of 80 years or more with acute or convalescent COVID-19. The CDR3 bases are TGCGCCAGCTCTCGGACTAGCGGGATTATCCAAGAGACCCAGTACTTC. Translated, it gives CASSRTSGIIQETQYF.